This TCR beta chain was retrieved from a study of cytomegalovirus exposure and HLA in healthy donors. Germline-derived CDR1 and CDR2 are MGHRA and YSYEKL. The CDR3 covers 14 residues. The germline V and J ends were trimmed by 1 base and 0 bases, with 6 bases remaining between them. Findings of the study overall: Reportedly, diagnosis of cytomegalovirus status by the classifier showed high specificity and sensitivity.

Ten or more counts support this clone. No antigen is known for it. Both 60 Vbeta primers and 13 Jbeta primers went into the PCR. The protocol was immunoSEQ multiplex PCR, while the TCRdb copy is restricted to in-frame clones and leaves out a portion. The sample lists approximately 130,000 clones; approximately 90% were seen once. The material sequenced was PBMCs. The rearrangement links TRBV4-1 to TRBJ1-1; D not certain. The receptor comes from a woman aged 25 to 39 in good health and CMV-seronegative. CDR3 protein: CASSQGLLNTEAFF. CDR3 nucleotides: TGCGCCAGCAGCCAAGGACTCCTGAACACTGAAGCTTTCTTT.